The next 16 T cell receptor beta chains were all read from a single sample in a study of cytomegalovirus exposure and HLA in healthy donors. 13 Jbeta primers and 60 Vbeta primers were used for the PCR. Profiled with immunoSEQ multiplex PCR; TCRdb holds only in-frame clones, not every one. The sample includes 150,000 to 200,000 clones, approximately 73% of them seen just once. The sequenced sample was PBMCs. The receptors were gathered from a woman younger than 30 in good health and CMV-seropositive.

This clone was counted a few times. CDR3 in amino acids: CASSRKEYNEQFF. Written as DNA, the CDR3 is TGTGCCAGCAGCCGGAAGGAGTACAATGAGCAGTTCTTC. The gene calls are TRBV5-4 and TRBJ2-1; D call uncertain. Germline CDR1 is SGHNT and CDR2 is YYREEE (reference sequence). The CDR3 sequence is 13 residues long. Trimming pared 4 bases from V and 4 bases from J, leaving 9 bases between.

A few counts support this clone. V gene TRBV28 combines with J gene TRBJ2-7; 7 bases are a match to TRBD1. V shed 5 bases and J 5 bases; nucleotides not matched to a gene: 12. CDR1 is MDHEN and CDR2 is SYDVKM in the germline V gene. This CDR3 comprises 15 residues. The CDR3 sequence is CASSLDREPPNEQYF. CDR3 bases: TGTGCCAGCAGTCTTGACAGGGAACCCCCCAACGAGCAGTACTTC.

This clone was recorded a few times. The rearrangement uses TRBV6-6 and TRBJ2-2, with no clear D. The V end was cut by 4 bases, the J end by 1 base, with 10 bases between. Germline loops: CDR1 MNHNY, CDR2 SVGAGI (reference sequence). The CDR3 extends over 15 amino acids. In nucleotides, the CDR3 is TGTGCCAGCAGTTCTAAGATTTTGAACACCGGGGAGCTGTTTTTT. Protein product: CASSSKILNTGELFF.

This chain uses TRBV28 with TRBJ2-2; D unclear. Trimming stripped 5 bases from V and 3 bases from J, with 19 bases between. Per the germline V gene, CDR1 is MDHEN and CDR2 is SYDVKM. This CDR3 contains 17 residues. For the CDR3, the DNA is TGTGCCAGCAGTCCGCCCCGTCGTTACAGCTACACCGGGGAGCTGTTTTTT. This translates into CASSPPRRYSYTGELFF.

The chain combines TRBV5-4 with TRBJ2-1, with 11 bases aligning to TRBD2. The ends lost 3 bases at V and 1 base at J; junction bases unmatched: 12. The CDR3 sequence is 19 residues long. Germline lookup yields CDR1 SGHNT and CDR2 YYREEE (reference sequence). The CDR3: CASSSKVLAGGQSYNEQFF. Here the CDR3 DNA reads TGTGCCAGCAGCTCCAAAGTTCTAGCGGGGGGCCAATCCTACAATGAGCAGTTCTTC. The whole variable domain, remainder taken from reference TRBV5-4 and TRBJ2-1, is ETGVTQSPTHLIKTRGQQVTLRCSSQSGHNTVSWYQQALGQGPQFIFQYYREEENGRGNFPPRFSGLQFPNYSSELNVNALELDDSALYLCASSSKVLAGGQSYNEQFFGPGTRLTVL.

The V and J genes are TRBV6-5 and TRBJ1-1; 9 positions agree with TRBD1. The germline CDR1 and CDR2 sequences are MNHEY and SVGAGI. The V gene end was trimmed by 5 bases and the J gene end by 5 bases; junction bases not matched to a gene: 6. This CDR3 has 14 amino acids. The CDR3 DNA sequence: TGTGCCAGCAGTGCGGGACAGGGTAAAACTGAAGCTTTCTTT. Translation gives CASSAGQGKTEAFF.

Written as DNA, the CDR3 is TGTGCCAGTAGTATAGACTACAGCCACGAGCAGTACTTC. Translating it yields CASSIDYSHEQYF. The chain carries TRBV19 and TRBJ2-7; D uncertain. Germline CDR1 LNHDA, CDR2 SQIVND (reference sequence). The CDR3 totals 13 residues. The V and J ends lost 0 bases and 5 bases respectively, with 8 bases between them.

This clone was found once. The chain joins TRBV5-8 to TRBJ1-2; 10 nucleotides line up with TRBD1. V shed 4 bases and J 7 bases; nucleotides not matched to a gene: 4. The V gene's germline CDR1 is SGHTS and CDR2 YDEGEE. The CDR3 extends over 13 amino acids. CDR3 region: CASSGTGVRGYTF. CDR3 nucleotide sequence: TGTGCCAGCAGCGGGACAGGGGTTCGTGGCTACACCTTC.

In its sample, this clone was seen once. The V call is TRBV7-2, the J call TRBJ1-3, with D possibly matching TRBD1 (5 bases). V lost 5 bases to trimming and J lost 1 base, with 12 bases between them. Looked up from germline, CDR1 is SGHTA and CDR2 is FQGNSA. The CDR3 has 15 amino acids. CDR3 in amino acids: CASSNLKGSGNTIYF. In DNA form, the CDR3 reads TGTGCCAGCAGCAACCTCAAGGGGTCTGGAAACACCATATATTTT. Drawing the rest from reference TRBV7-2 and TRBJ1-3, the complete variable domain is GAGVSQSPSNKVTEKGKDVELRCDPISGHTALYWYRQSLGQGLEFLIYFQGNSAPDKSGLPSDRFSAERTGGSVSTLTIQRTQQEDSAVYLCASSNLKGSGNTIYFGEGSWLTVV.

This rearrangement joins TRBV19 to TRBJ2-2; D possibly corresponds to TRBD1 (6 bases). Trimming pared 7 bases from V and 4 bases from J, leaving 10 bases between. The CDR3 runs to 13 residues. The germline gives CDR1 LNHDA, CDR2 SQIVND (reference sequence). CDR3: CASTGQSTGELFF. As DNA, the CDR3 is TGTGCCAGTACTGGACAGTCCACCGGGGAGCTGTTTTTT.

The rearrangement uses TRBV29-1 and TRBJ2-1; maybe TRBD2 (5 bases). The CDR3 is 14 residues long. V was pared by 7 bases and J by 0 bases, with 13 bases between. The germline CDR1 and CDR2 sequences are SQVTM and ANQGSEA. The CDR3 sequence: CSALRVSSYNEQFF. The CDR3 DNA is TGCAGCGCTCTGAGGGTAAGCTCCTACAATGAGCAGTTCTTC.

The chain combines TRBV2 with TRBJ1-4; D is possibly TRBD1 (5 bases). V gave up 3 bases and J gave up 3 bases, with 11 bases separating them. CDR1 and CDR2 from the germline V gene are SNHLY and FYNNEI. CDR3 length equals 15 residues. The CDR3 loop reads CASSDKGAANEKLFF. CDR3 DNA sequence: TGTGCCAGCAGTGATAAAGGGGCGGCTAATGAAAAACTGTTTTTT.

V and J are TRBV2 and TRBJ2-4; D is perhaps TRBD2 (7 bases). V lost 6 bases and J 0 bases, leaving 15 bases between the germline ends. The CDR3 has 16 residues. Germline loops: CDR1 SNHLY, CDR2 FYNNEI. The CDR3 nucleotides read TGTGCCAGCAGCAAAGGGGGGGTCGTAGCCAAAAACATTCAGTACTTC. This codes for CASSKGGVVAKNIQYF.

The chain joins TRBV29-1 to TRBJ1-3, with D uncertain. Germline V gene sequence: CDR1 SQVTM, CDR2 ANQGSEA. This CDR3 is built from 11 residues. Trimming cost V 4 bases and J 4 bases, with 5 bases left between them. The CDR3 DNA reads as TGCAGCGTTGTCGGGGGAAACACCATATATTTT. It codes for CSVVGGNTIYF.

With respect to this clone: The junction and the germline gene differ at one end; a read error may be behind it. This chain links TRBV7-9 with TRBJ1-1; 7 bases align to TRBD1. The CDR3 is 12 residues long. CDR1 SEHNR and CDR2 FQNEAQ come from the germline V gene (reference sequence). In DNA, the CDR3 is TGTTCCAGCAGCCCCCAGGGGGCTGAAGCTTTCTTT. Its translation: CSSSPQGAEAFF. Looking up the rest from reference TRBV7-9 and TRBJ1-1 gives the full variable domain: DTGVSQNPRHKITKRGQNVTFRCDPISEHNRLYWYRQTLGQGPEFLTYFQNEAQLEKSRLLSDRFSAERPKGSFSTLEIQRTEQGDSAMYLCSSSPQGAEAFFGQGTRLTVV.

The chain is built from TRBV19 and TRBJ1-2, with D hard to call. Between the trimmed V and J ends, which lost 4 bases and 4 bases, there was a span of 16 bases. The CDR3 loop spans 15 amino acids. Germline V CDR1 and CDR2: LNHDA, SQIVND (reference sequence). The DNA for the CDR3 is TGTGCCAGTAGTACTCAGGTACTTCCATCCTATGGCTACACCTTC. Its protein product is CASSTQVLPSYGYTF.